Listed here is a single T cell receptor (beta chain). Followed longitudinally, the Seattle patients had been enrolled during active infection. Sequencing was performed with immunoSEQ multiplex PCR; in TCRdb, only in-frame clones are kept and a portion is missing. The data hold some 200,000 clones, with around four fifths observed a single time. The CDR3 is made up of 12 amino acids. V was shortened by 4 bases and J by 5 bases, with 8 bases between the two germline ends. Looked up from germline, CDR1 is MNHEY and CDR2 is SVGAGI. This entry belongs to a study of blood T cell repertoires in COVID-19. V is TRBV6-5 and J is TRBJ1-2; tentative D call: TRBD1 (5 bases). The receptor comes from a man aged 60 to 69 with COVID-19, enrolled during active disease. Material: peripheral blood. In nucleotides, the CDR3 is TGTGCCAGCAGTTTAAGGGGATATGGCTACACCTTC. Translation: CASSLRGYGYTF.